The 27 T cell receptor beta chains presented below share a single source sample, sequenced in a study of OX40 agonist ivuxolimab in advanced cancers. Library preparation employed the immunoSEQ multiplex PCR assay. TCRdb's version of the immuneACCESS table is confined to in-frame rearrangements and falls short of the full clone set. An unresolved V gene accounts for under half of the shortfall where checked; the remainder is of unknown origin. The sample data list under 60,000 clones, and more than 85% of these were observed just once. The ten largest clonotypes hold approximately 10% of the sample. This material consisted of CD4+ or CD8+ T cells sorted from blood, taken in a trial of the OX40 agonist ivuxolimab. Every receptor here comes from an adult with an advanced solid tumor such as melanoma, head and neck, liver or kidney cancer.

The V and J genes are TRBV7-9 and TRBJ2-1, with no clear D. The CDR3 sequence is 14 residues long. Germline V gene lookup returns CDR1 SEHNR and CDR2 FQNEAQ (reference sequence). V lost 3 bases to trimming and J lost 0 bases, with 6 bases between them. This chain's CDR3 is CASSFESSYNEQFF. CDR3 in DNA: TGTGCCAGCAGCTTTGAGAGCTCCTACAATGAGCAGTTCTTC.

The chain recombines TRBV7-8 with TRBJ1-4; D gene unclear. From germline, CDR1 is SGHVS and CDR2 FQNEAQ. The CDR3 spans 14 residues. V was cut by 2 bases and J by 3 bases, with 7 bases left in between. CDR3 nucleotides: TGTGCCAGCAGCTTAAATAGGGCTAATGAAAAACTGTTTTTT. This sequence encodes CASSLNRANEKLFF.

The gene calls are TRBV9 and TRBJ1-2, with D possibly TRBD1 on 5 matching bases. CDR3 length: 11 amino acids. V was pared by 7 bases and J by 4 bases, with 8 bases between. The germline V gene has CDR1 SGDLS and CDR2 YYNGEE. CDR3 sequence: CASEGSYGYTF. CDR3 sequence (DNA): TGTGCCAGCGAGGGGTCCTATGGCTACACCTTC.

V and J are TRBV7-9 and TRBJ2-1; maybe TRBD1 (5 bases). Trimming left V 6 bases short and J 0 bases short, with 12 bases between. Germline lookup yields CDR1 SEHNR and CDR2 FQNEAQ (reference sequence). This CDR3 is 15 amino acids long. CDR3 in amino acids: CASRQASSSYNEQFF. The CDR3 nucleotides read TGTGCCAGCAGACAGGCCTCAAGCTCCTACAATGAGCAGTTCTTC.

The chain links TRBV14 to TRBJ1-2; D is unclear. Per the germline V gene, CDR1 is SGHDN and CDR2 is FVKESK. V lost 1 base and J 3 bases, leaving 9 bases between the germline ends. The CDR3 contains 14 residues. CDR3 region: CASSQGNGDYGYTF. CDR3 nucleotide sequence: TGTGCCAGCAGCCAAGGGAACGGGGACTATGGCTACACCTTC.

The V and J genes are TRBV7-9 and TRBJ2-3; perhaps TRBD2 as D (6 bases). Germline V gene sequence: CDR1 SEHNR, CDR2 FQNEAQ (reference sequence). The CDR3 contains 11 residues. CDR3 loop: CVSGVTDTQYF. CDR3 coding DNA: TGTGTCTCGGGGGTCACAGATACGCAGTATTTT.

The chain carries TRBV4-3 and TRBJ2-7; TRBD2 agrees at 16 bases. The CDR3 runs 18 residues. Germline loops: CDR1 LGHNA, CDR2 YSLEER. J was trimmed by 0 bases and V by 3 bases; bases with no gene match: 5. CDR3 sequence: CASSQGLAGGQSSYEQYF. CDR3 DNA: TGCGCCAGCAGCCAGGGACTAGCGGGGGGGCAAAGCTCCTACGAGCAGTACTTC.

The chain joins TRBV28 to TRBJ2-3, with 9 bases matching TRBD1. Germline CDR1 MDHEN, CDR2 SYDVKM. The CDR3 runs to 16 residues. J was trimmed by 1 base and V by 2 bases; bases with no gene match: 4. The CDR3 DNA reads as TGTGCCAGCAGTTTACAACAGGGGGCAGGCACAGATACGCAGTATTTT. This translates into CASSLQQGAGTDTQYF.

This chain joins TRBV4-1 and TRBJ2-1; 8 bases are a match to TRBD1. There are 16 residues in the CDR3. V was pared by 2 bases and J by 8 bases, with 11 bases of the junction left unmatched. Germline values: CDR1 MGHRA, CDR2 YSYEKL. The CDR3 protein is CASSQTGRGRRDEQFF. In DNA form, the CDR3 reads TGCGCCAGCAGCCAAACGGGCAGGGGGCGTAGGGATGAGCAGTTCTTC.

The genes are TRBV11-1 and TRBJ1-2; D is unclear. This CDR3 is 13 amino acids long. Deletions cut 3 bases from V and 4 bases from J, with 9 bases between. Germline V gives CDR1 SGHAT, CDR2 FQDESV (reference sequence). CDR3 sequence reads: CASSFGQTYGYTF. The DNA of the CDR3 is TGTGCCAGCAGCTTCGGGCAGACCTATGGCTACACCTTC.

This clone is labeled as medium-sized. V usage is TRBV9 and J usage is TRBJ2-5, with TRBD2 matching 15 bases. In germline, CDR1 is SGDLS, CDR2 YYNGEE. J lost 6 bases, V lost 2 bases, and 14 bases had no gene match. The length of the CDR3 is 19 residues. The CDR3 spells CASSVFGTSGRHLEQTQYF. CDR3 coding DNA: TGTGCCAGCAGCGTCTTTGGGACTAGCGGGAGGCACCTCGAACAGACCCAGTACTTC.

CDR3 bases: TGTGCCAGCTCACCACCGGATGGCTTACCGGGCGAAAAACTGTTTTTT. Translating it yields CASSPPDGLPGEKLFF. The V and J genes are TRBV18 and TRBJ1-4, with D unclear. V lost 0 bases and J 8 bases, leaving 16 bases between the germline ends. The germline V gene has CDR1 KGHSH and CDR2 LQKENI. CDR3 length: 16 residues.

This clone was found once. The V gene is TRBV27, the J gene TRBJ2-7; possibly TRBD1 for D (7 bases). Looked up from germline, CDR1 is MNHEY and CDR2 is SMNVEV (reference sequence). The V and J ends lost 8 bases and 2 bases respectively, with 13 bases between them. The CDR3 loop spans 13 amino acids. The CDR3 is CASWQGGPYEQYF. In DNA, the CDR3 is TGTGCCAGCTGGCAGGGGGGCCCCTACGAGCAGTACTTC.

The CDR3 loop reads CASKGRPNTEAFF. In DNA, the CDR3 is TGTGCCAGCAAGGGTCGGCCGAACACTGAAGCTTTCTTT. The chain recombines TRBV7-9 with TRBJ1-1; D is unresolved. CDR3 length: 13 amino acids. Germline CDR1 reads SEHNR; CDR2 reads FQNEAQ (reference sequence). The V and J ends lost 7 bases and 1 base respectively, with 10 bases between them.

This chain joins TRBV19 and TRBJ1-1; the D gene is possibly TRBD1 (5 bases). Germline CDR1 LNHDA, CDR2 SQIVND (reference sequence). The CDR3 runs to 13 residues. Between the trimmed V and J ends, which lost 3 bases and 1 base, there was a span of 6 bases. CDR3 nucleotide sequence: TGTGCCAGTAGTATGGGGGGGAACACTGAAGCTTTCTTT. This translates into CASSMGGNTEAFF.

The gene calls are TRBV15 and TRBJ1-4; no clear D. Germline values: CDR1 LNHNV, CDR2 YYDKDF (reference sequence). Trimming took 0 bases from V and 8 from J, leaving 4 bases between them. The CDR3 is 12 residues long. The CDR3 DNA is TGTGCCACCAGCAGAGAGACAGAAAAACTGTTTTTT. Translated: CATSRETEKLFF.

The gene calls are TRBV27 and TRBJ2-2; no definite D call. The CDR3 extends over 12 amino acids. Trimming shortened V by 2 bases and J by 5 bases, and 3 bases separated the two germline ends. CDR1 is MNHEY and CDR2 is SMNVEV in the germline V gene (reference sequence). This chain's CDR3 is CASSLKTGELFF. The CDR3 DNA reads TGTGCCAGCAGTTTAAAAACCGGGGAGCTGTTTTTT.

The table lists this clone with a count of one. The chain employs TRBV9 and TRBJ2-1; TRBD2 matches 15 bases. This CDR3 contains 20 residues. Germline trimming cut 4 bases from V and 2 bases from J; bases unmatched to any gene: 13. Germline CDR1 reads SGDLS; CDR2 reads YYNGEE. The CDR3 loop reads CASSSPDGTSGRQTYNEQFF. The CDR3 DNA follows: TGTGCCAGCAGCTCCCCGGACGGGACTAGCGGGAGGCAAACCTACAATGAGCAGTTCTTC.

This clone has only one observation. CDR3 sequence (DNA): TGTGCCAGCAGTTTGGCGGGAACGAACACTGAAGCTTTCTTT. Translated, it gives CASSLAGTNTEAFF. The chain uses TRBV28 and TRBJ1-1, with unresolved D. V lost 3 bases and J lost 1, with 9 bases in between. CDR1 is MDHEN, CDR2 SYDVKM, per germline. The CDR3 has 14 amino acids.

The chain has TRBV10-1 and TRBJ2-1, with TRBD2 matching over 9 bases. The V gene end was trimmed by 3 bases and the J gene end by 8 bases; junction bases not matched to a gene: 8. This CDR3 spans 15 amino acids. Germline V CDR1 and CDR2: WNHNN, SYGVQD (reference sequence). The CDR3 here is CASSEWRGGGYEQFF. Written as DNA, the CDR3 is TGCGCCAGCAGTGAATGGCGGGGGGGCGGATATGAGCAGTTCTTC.

This chain connects TRBV2 to TRBJ2-1; D is possibly TRBD2 (6 bases). Germline V gene data show CDR1 as SNHLY and CDR2 as FYNNEI. There are 16 residues in the CDR3. V was trimmed by 3 bases and J by 4 bases, leaving 16 bases between them. The CDR3 DNA follows: TGTGCCAGCAGTGATGTGGGAGGACCAACATACAATGAGCAGTTCTTC. It translates to CASSDVGGPTYNEQFF. Together with reference TRBV2 and TRBJ2-1, the CDR3 gives the full variable domain: EPEVTQTPSHQVTQMGQEVILRCVPISNHLYFYWYRQILGQKVEFLVSFYNNEISEKSEIFDDQFSVERPDGSNFTLKIRSTKLEDSAMYFCASSDVGGPTYNEQFFGPGTRLTVL.

V and J are TRBV11-2 and TRBJ1-5; D is unresolved. Germline V gives CDR1 SGHAT, CDR2 FQNNGV. The CDR3 sequence is 15 residues long. V lost 5 bases and J 0 bases, leaving 11 bases between the germline ends. The CDR3 coding sequence is TGTGCCAGCAGCCCTGAAGCTCATAGCAATCAGCCCCAGCATTTT. It yields the protein CASSPEAHSNQPQHF.

This clone came up once. The chain couples TRBV7-9 to TRBJ2-3; no clear D. CDR1 is SEHNR, CDR2 FQNEAQ, per germline (reference sequence). This CDR3 contains 15 residues. V lost 5 bases to trimming and J lost 1 base, with 13 bases between them. The CDR3 sequence: CASSPVSVRTDTQYF. The CDR3 bases are TGTGCCAGCAGCCCCGTTTCCGTCCGCACAGATACGCAGTATTTT.

The gene calls are TRBV19 and TRBJ1-2, with 8 bases that match TRBD1. Germline CDR1 reads LNHDA; CDR2 reads SQIVND (reference sequence). The CDR3 runs 15 residues. V lost 5 bases and J lost 4; bases outside the gene matches: 9. CDR3 sequence: CASSFGQGPSYGYTF. CDR3 nucleotide sequence: TGTGCCAGTAGTTTCGGACAGGGTCCCTCCTATGGCTACACCTTC.

This rearrangement joins TRBV4-1 to TRBJ2-2; D may be TRBD1 (5 bases). Trimming removed 7 bases from V and 3 bases from J, with 12 bases in between. Germline CDR1 MGHRA, CDR2 YSYEKL. This CDR3 is 14 amino acids long. The CDR3 sequence: CASTLGQYTGELFF. The CDR3 region has the DNA TGCGCCAGCACCCTGGGGCAGTACACCGGGGAGCTGTTTTTT.

The chain employs TRBV7-8 and TRBJ2-6; TRBD2 matches 15 bases. V trimming: 1 base; J trimming: 2 bases; junction bases outside the gene matches: 6. Looked up from germline, CDR1 is SGHVS and CDR2 is FQNEAQ. This CDR3 is 20 amino acids long. This CDR3 reads CASSLVRTSGGAPGANVLTF. The CDR3 DNA reads TGTGCCAGCAGCTTAGTGAGGACTAGCGGGGGGGCCCCTGGGGCCAACGTCCTGACTTTC.

The rearrangement uses TRBV10-3 and TRBJ2-7, with D possibly matching TRBD1 (5 bases). The CDR3 consists of 15 residues. Germline CDR1 and CDR2: ENHRY and SYGVKD. With 7 bases removed from V and 3 bases from J, the gap between germline ends came to 19 bases. Written as DNA, the CDR3 is TGTGCCATCAATGATAAGGGGCGGACCAGCTACGAGCAGTACTTC. The encoded protein is CAINDKGRTSYEQYF.